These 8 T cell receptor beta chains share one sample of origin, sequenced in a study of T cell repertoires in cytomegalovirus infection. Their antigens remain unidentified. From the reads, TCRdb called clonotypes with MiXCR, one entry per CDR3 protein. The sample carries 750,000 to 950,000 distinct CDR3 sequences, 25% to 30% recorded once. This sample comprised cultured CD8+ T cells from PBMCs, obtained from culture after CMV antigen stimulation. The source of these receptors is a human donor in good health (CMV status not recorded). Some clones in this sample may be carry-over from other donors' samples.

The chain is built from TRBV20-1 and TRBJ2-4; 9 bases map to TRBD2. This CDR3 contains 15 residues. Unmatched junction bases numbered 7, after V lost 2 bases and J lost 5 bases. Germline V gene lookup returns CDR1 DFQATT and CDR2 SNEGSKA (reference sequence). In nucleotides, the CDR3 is TGCAGTGCTAGACTCAGCGGGGGGATTGAAAACATTCAGTACTTC. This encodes CSARLSGGIENIQYF.

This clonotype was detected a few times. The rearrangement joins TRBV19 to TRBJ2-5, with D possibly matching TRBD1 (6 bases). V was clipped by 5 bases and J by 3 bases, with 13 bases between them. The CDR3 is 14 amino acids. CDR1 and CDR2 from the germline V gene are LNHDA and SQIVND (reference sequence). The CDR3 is CASSVRDTKETQYF. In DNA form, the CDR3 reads TGTGCCAGTAGTGTCCGGGACACAAAAGAGACCCAGTACTTC.

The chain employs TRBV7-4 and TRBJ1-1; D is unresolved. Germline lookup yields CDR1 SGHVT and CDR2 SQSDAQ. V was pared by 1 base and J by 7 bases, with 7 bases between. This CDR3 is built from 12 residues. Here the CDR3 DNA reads TGTGCCAGCAGCTTAGGTCTTTATGAAGCTTTCTTT. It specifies CASSLGLYEAFF. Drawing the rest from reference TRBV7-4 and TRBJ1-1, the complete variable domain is GAGVSQSPRYKVAKRGRDVALRCDSISGHVTLYWYRQTLGQGSEVLTYSQSDAQRDKSGRPSGRFSAERPERSVSTLKIQRTEQGDSAVYLCASSLGLYEAFFGQGTRLTVV.

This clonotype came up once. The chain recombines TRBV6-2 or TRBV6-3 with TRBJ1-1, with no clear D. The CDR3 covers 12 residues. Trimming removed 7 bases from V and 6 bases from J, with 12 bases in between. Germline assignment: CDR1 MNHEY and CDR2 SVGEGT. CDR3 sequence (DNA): TGTGCCAGCACCCGCCACGCCCCTGAAGCTTTCTTT. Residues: CASTRHAPEAFF.

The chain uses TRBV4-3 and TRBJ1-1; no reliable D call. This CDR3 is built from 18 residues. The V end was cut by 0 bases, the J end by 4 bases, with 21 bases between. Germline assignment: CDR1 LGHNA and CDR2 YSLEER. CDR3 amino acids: CASSQDNGDRSGGTEAFF. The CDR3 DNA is TGCGCCAGCAGCCAAGATAACGGTGACCGTTCGGGTGGCACTGAAGCTTTCTTT.

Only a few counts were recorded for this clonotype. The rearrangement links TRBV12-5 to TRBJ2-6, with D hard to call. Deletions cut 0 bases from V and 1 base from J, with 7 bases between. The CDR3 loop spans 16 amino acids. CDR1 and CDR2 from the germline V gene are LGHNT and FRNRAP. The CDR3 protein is CASGLVESSGANVLTF. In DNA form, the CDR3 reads TGTGCTAGTGGTTTGGTGGAATCATCTGGGGCCAACGTCCTGACTTTC.

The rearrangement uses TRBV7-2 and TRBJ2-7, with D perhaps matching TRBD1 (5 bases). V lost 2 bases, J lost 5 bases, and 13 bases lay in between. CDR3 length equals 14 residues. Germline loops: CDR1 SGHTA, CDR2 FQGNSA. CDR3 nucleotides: TGTGCCAGCAGCTTAAATCCCTGGGGCGACGAGCAGTACTTC. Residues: CASSLNPWGDEQYF.

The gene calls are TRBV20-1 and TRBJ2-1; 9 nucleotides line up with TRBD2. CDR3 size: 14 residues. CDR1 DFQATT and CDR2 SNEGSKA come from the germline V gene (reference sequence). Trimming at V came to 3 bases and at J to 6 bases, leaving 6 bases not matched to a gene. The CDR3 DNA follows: TGCAGTGCTAGTCGGGCGGGGGGGCGCAATGAGCAGTTCTTC. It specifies CSASRAGGRNEQFF.